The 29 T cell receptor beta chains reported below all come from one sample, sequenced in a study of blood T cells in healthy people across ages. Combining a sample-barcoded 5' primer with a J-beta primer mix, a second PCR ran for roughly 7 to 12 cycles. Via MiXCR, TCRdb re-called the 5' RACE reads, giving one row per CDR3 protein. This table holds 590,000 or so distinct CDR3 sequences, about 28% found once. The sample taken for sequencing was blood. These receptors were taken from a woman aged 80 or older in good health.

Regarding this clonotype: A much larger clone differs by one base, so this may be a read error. The CDR3 DNA sequence: TGTGCCAGCACCAATTGGGGGGGTGCGGCCGCGAGGGCAGATGCGCAGTATTTT. It yields the protein CASTNWGGAAARADAQYF. The chain is built from TRBV12-3 or TRBV12-4 and TRBJ2-3, with TRBD2 matching over 7 bases. The CDR3 has 18 residues.

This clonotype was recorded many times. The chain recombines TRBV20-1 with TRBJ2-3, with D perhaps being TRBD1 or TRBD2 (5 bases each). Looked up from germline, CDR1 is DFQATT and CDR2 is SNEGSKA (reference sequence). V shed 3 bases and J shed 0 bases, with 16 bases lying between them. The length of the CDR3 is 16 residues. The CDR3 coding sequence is TGCAGTGCTAGGGGAGACGTACAGGCTAGCACAGATACGCAGTATTTT. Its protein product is CSARGDVQASTDTQYF.

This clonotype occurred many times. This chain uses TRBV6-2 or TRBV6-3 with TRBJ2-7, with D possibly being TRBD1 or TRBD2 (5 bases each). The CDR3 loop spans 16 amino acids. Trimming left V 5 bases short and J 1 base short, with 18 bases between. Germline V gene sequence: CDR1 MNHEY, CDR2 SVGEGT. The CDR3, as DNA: TGTGCCAGCAGTCAGTCAGGGAGAATTCTGTCCTACGAGCAGTACTTC. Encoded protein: CASSQSGRILSYEQYF.

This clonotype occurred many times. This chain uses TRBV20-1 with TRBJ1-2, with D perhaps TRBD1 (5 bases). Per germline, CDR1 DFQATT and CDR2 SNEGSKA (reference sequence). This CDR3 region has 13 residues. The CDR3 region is CSAPQDNNYGYTF. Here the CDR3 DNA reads TGCAGCGCCCCTCAGGACAATAACTATGGCTACACCTTC.

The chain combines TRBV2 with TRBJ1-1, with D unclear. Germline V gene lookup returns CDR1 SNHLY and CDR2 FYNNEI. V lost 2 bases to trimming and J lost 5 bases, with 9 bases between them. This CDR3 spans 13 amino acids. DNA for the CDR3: TGTGCCAGCAGTGAAACCCTGAGGACTGAAGCTTTCTTT. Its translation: CASSETLRTEAFF.

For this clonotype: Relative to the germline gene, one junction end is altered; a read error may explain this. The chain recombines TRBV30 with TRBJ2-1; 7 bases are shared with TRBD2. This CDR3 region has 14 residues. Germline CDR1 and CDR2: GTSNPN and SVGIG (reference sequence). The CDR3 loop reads CAWSRTGGYNEQFF. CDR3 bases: TGCGCCTGGAGTCGGACGGGGGGATACAATGAGCAGTTCTTC. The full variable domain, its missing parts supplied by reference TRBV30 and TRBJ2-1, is SQTIHQWPATLVQPVGSPLSLECTVEGTSNPNLYWYRQAAGRGLQLLFYSVGIGQISSEVPQNLSASRPQDRQFILSSKKLLLSDSGFYLCAWSRTGGYNEQFFGPGTRLTVL.

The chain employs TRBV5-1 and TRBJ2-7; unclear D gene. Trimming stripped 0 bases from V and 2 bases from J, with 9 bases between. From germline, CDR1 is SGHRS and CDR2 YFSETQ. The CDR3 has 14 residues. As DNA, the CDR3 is TGCGCCAGCAGCTTGGTTGCGTTACCCTACGAGCAGTACTTC. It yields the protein CASSLVALPYEQYF.

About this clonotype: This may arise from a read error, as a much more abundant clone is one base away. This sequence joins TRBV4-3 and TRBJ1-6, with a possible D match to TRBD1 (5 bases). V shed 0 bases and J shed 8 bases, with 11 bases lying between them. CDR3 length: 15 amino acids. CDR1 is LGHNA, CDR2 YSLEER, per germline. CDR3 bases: TGCGCCAGCAGCCAAGATTTGCCAGGGCATTCACCCCTCCACTTT. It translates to CASSQDLPGHSPLHF.

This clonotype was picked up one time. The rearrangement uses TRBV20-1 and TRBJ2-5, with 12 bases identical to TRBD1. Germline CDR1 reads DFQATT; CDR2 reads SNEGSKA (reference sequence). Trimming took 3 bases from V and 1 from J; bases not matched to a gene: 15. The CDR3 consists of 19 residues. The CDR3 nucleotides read TGCAGTGCTAGCGCCCGGGACAGGGGGCCCGATTATGCCCAAGAGACCCAGTACTTC. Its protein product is CSASARDRGPDYAQETQYF.

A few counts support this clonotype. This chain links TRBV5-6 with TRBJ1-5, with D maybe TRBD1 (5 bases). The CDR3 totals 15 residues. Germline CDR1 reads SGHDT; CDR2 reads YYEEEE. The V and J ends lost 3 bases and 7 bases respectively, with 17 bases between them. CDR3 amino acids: CASSSDKAVGQPQHF. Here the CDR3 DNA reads TGTGCCAGCAGCTCGGACAAGGCCGTGGGGCAGCCCCAGCATTTT.

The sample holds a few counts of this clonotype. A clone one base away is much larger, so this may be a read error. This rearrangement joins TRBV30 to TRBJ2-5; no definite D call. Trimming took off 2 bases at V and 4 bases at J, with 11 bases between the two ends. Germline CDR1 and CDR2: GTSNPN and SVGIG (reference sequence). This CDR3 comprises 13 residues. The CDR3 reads CAWSPSPGETQYF. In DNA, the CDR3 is TGTGCCTGGAGTCCCTCTCCTGGAGAGACCCAGTACTTC.

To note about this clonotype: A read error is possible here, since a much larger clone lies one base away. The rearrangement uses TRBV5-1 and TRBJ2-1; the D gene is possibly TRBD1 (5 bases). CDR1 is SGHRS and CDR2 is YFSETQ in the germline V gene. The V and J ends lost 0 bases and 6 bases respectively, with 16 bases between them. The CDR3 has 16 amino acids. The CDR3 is CASSLEGALVSNEQFF. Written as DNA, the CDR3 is TGCGCCAGCAGCTTGGAAGGGGCTTTAGTAAGCAATGAGCAGTTCTTC.

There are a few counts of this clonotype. CDR3 coding DNA: TGTGCCAGCAGACCGGGACGGGGAGGGGAGACCCAGTACTTC. It specifies CASRPGRGGETQYF. The chain is built from TRBV7-8 and TRBJ2-7, with 7 bases lining up with TRBD2. The J call is uncertain, as TRBJ2-5 better fits the DNA end. Germline CDR1 reads SGHVS; CDR2 reads FQNEAQ. The CDR3 covers 14 residues.

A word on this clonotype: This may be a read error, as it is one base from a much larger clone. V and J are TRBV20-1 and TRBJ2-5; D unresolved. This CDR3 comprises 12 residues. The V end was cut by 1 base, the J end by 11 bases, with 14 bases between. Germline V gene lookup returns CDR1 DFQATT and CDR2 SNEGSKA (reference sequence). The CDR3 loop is CSARGLYNEQYF. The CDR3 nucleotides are TGCAGTGCTAGAGGCCTTTACAATGAGCAGTACTTC.

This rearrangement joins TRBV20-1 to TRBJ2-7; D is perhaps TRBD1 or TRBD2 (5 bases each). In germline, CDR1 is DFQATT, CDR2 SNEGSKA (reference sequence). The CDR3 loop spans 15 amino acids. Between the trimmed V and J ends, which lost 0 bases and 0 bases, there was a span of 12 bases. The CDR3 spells CSARESTGTSYEQYF. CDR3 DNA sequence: TGCAGTGCTAGAGAGTCTACGGGGACCTCCTACGAGCAGTACTTC.

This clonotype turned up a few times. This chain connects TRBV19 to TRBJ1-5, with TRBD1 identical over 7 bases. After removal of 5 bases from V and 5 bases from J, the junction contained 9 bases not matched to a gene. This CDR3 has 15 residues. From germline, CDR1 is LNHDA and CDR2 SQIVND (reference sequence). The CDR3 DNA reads TGTGCCAGTAGTTCGGGAGACAGGGAACATCAGCCCCAGCATTTT. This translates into CASSSGDREHQPQHF.

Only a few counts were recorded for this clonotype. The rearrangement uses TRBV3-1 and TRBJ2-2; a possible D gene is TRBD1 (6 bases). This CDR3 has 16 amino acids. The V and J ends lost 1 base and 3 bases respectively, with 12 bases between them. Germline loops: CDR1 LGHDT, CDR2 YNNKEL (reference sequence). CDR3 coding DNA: TGTGCCAGCAGCCAAGCAAGACAGGCAGACACCGGGGAGCTGTTTTTT. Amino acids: CASSQARQADTGELFF.

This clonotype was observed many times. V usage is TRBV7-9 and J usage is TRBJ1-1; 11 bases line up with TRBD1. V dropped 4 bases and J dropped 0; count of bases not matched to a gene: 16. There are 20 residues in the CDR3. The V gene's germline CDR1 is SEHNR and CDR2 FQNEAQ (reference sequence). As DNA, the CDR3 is TGTGCCAGCAGCTCAAGGACAGGGGGCGGTGGGATTGGGATGAACACTGAAGCTTTCTTT. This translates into CASSSRTGGGGIGMNTEAFF.

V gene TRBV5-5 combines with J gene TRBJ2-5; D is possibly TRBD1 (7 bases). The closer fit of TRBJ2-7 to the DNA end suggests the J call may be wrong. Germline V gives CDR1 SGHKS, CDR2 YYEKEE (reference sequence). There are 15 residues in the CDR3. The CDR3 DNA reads TGTGCCAGCAGCCCCCAAGGAGGGGGCTACTACGAGCAGTACTTC. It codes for CASSPQGGGYYEQYF.

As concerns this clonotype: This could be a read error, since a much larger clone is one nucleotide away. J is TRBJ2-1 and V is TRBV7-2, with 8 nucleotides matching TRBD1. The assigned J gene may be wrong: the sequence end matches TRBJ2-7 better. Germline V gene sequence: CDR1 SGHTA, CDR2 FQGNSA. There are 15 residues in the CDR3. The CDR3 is CASSPRTGTYNEQYF. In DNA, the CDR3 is TGTGCCAGCAGCCCTCGGACAGGGACCTACAATGAGCAGTACTTC.

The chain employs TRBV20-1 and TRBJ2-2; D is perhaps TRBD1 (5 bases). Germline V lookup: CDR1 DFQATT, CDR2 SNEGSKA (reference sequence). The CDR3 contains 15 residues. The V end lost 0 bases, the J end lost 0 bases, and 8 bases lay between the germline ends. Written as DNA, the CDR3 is TGCAGTGCTAGAGAGAGGACATCGAACACCGGGGAGCTGTTTTTT. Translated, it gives CSARERTSNTGELFF.

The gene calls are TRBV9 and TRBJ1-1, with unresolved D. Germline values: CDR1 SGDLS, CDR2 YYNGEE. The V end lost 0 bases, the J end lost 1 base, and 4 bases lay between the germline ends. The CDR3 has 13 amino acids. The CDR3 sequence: CASSVATNTEAFF. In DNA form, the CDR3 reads TGTGCCAGCAGCGTAGCCACGAACACTGAAGCTTTCTTT.

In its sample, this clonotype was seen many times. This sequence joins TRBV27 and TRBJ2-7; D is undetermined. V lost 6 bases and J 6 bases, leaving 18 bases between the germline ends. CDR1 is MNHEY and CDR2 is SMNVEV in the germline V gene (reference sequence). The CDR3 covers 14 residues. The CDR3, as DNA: TGTGCCAGCAGACCGGGCCCCCCGCCAAGCGAGCAGTACTTC. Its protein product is CASRPGPPPSEQYF.

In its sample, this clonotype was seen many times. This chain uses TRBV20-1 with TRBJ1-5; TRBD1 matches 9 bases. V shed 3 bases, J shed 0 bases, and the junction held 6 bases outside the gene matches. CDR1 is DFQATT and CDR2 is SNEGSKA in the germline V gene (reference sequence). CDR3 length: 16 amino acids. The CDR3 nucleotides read TGCAGTGCTAGCGACTGGACAGGGGATAGCAATCAGCCCCAGCATTTT. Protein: CSASDWTGDSNQPQHF.

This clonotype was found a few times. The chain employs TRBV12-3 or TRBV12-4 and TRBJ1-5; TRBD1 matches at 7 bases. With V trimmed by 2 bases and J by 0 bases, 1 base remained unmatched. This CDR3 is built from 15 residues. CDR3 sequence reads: CASSLRDSSNQPQHF. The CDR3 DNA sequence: TGTGCCAGCAGTTTAAGGGACAGTAGCAATCAGCCCCAGCATTTT.

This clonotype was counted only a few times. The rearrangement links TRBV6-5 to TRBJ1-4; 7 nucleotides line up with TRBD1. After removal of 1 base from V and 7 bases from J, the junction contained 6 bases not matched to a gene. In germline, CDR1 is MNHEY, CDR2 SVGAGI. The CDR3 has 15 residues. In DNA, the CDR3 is TGTGCCAGCAGTTACTATGGGACAGAGGGTGAAAAACTGTTTTTT. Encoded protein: CASSYYGTEGEKLFF.

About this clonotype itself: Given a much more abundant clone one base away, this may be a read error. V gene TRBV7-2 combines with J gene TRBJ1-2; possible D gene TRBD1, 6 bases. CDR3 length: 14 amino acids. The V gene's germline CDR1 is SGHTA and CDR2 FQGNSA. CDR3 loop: CANSVNRVGGGYTF. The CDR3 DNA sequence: TGTGCCAACAGCGTAAACAGGGTCGGCGGCGGCTACACCTTC.

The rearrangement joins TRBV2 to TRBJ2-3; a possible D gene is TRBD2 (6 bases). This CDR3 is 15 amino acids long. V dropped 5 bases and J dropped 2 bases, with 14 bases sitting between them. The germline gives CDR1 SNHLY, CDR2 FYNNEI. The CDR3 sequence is CASSRLAGNTDTQYF. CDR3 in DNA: TGTGCCAGCAGTAGACTGGCGGGGAACACAGATACGCAGTATTTT.

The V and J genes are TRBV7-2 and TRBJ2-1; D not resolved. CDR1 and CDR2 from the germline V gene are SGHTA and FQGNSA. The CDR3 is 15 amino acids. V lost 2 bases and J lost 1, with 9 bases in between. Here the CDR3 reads CASSLMGTSYNEQFF. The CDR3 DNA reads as TGTGCCAGCAGCTTAATGGGTACTTCCTACAATGAGCAGTTCTTC.